The rows below give T cell receptor beta chains drawn from one sample of a study of neoadjuvant anti-PD-1 for oral cavity cancer. TCRdb keeps only in-frame clones here, not all; method: immunoSEQ multiplex PCR. Counted here are 11,000 to 15,000 clones, 73% occurring once; the ten biggest clones make up 2.9%. The sample in question was PBMCs, obtained before nivolumab (anti-PD-1) treatment. These receptors originate from a person aged 40 to 85 with oral cavity squamous cell carcinoma. The CDR3 runs from the conserved cysteine through the conserved F or W. The order of the fields is J gene, D gene, clone size, V gene, CDR3 protein, CDR3 DNA. The D gene is left open where the match is weak. The listing skips clone size in some rows; elsewhere it reads once, few, many or a size class.

TRBJ1-1 | TRBD1 | . | TRBV6-5 | CASSYSRTGDTEAFF | TGTGCCAGCAGTTACTCTAGGACAGGCGACACTGAAGCTTTCTTT
TRBJ1-2 | TRBD1 | few | TRBV5-1 | CASSPNDRGYYGYTF | TGCGCCAGCAGCCCAAATGACAGGGGGTACTATGGCTACACCTTC
TRBJ2-5 | . | . | TRBV21-1 | CASSKEREERQETQYF | TGTGCCAGCAGCAAAGAGAGGGAGGAACGGCAAGAGACCCAGTACTTC
TRBJ1-1 | . | few | TRBV9 | CASSVEPQGLNTEAFF | TGTGCCAGCAGCGTAGAGCCCCAGGGGCTGAACACTGAAGCTTTCTTT
TRBJ1-1 | . | . | TRBV20-1 | CSARGDTEAFF | TGCAGTGCTAGGGGGGACACTGAAGCTTTCTTT
TRBJ2-4 | TRBD2 | . | TRBV7-9 | CASSSMGGLAVAKNIQYF | TGTGCCAGCAGCTCAATGGGAGGACTAGCGGTAGCCAAAAACATTCAGTACTTC
TRBJ1-3 | . | . | TRBV7-2 | CASSRTGYSGNTIYF | TGTGCCAGCAGCAGGACGGGTTACTCTGGAAACACCATATATTTT
TRBJ2-7 | . | . | TRBV2 | CASRGFEQYF | TGTGCCAGCAGGGGGTTCGAGCAGTACTTC
TRBJ1-6 | . | . | TRBV19 | CASSLAGYTSNWASPLHF | TGTGCCAGTAGTCTTGCGGGTTATACGTCGAATTGGGCGTCACCCCTCCACTTT
TRBJ2-1 | . | few | TRBV5-1 | CASSLDGHNEQFF | TGCGCCAGCAGCTTGGACGGTCACAATGAGCAGTTCTTC
TRBJ1-3 | TRBD1 | . | TRBV27 | CASRPTGGGNTIYF | TGTGCCAGCAGACCTACAGGGGGTGGAAACACCATATATTTT
TRBJ1-4 | . | . | TRBV4-1 | CASSQVLAALEKLFF | TGCGCCAGCAGCCAAGTTCTCGCAGCCCTTGAAAAACTGTTTTTT
TRBJ1-1 | . | . | TRBV5-1 | CASSPPTNTEAFF | TGCGCCAGCAGCCCCCCCACGAACACTGAAGCTTTCTTT
TRBJ2-3 | TRBD1 | . | TRBV30 | CAWSVGGSGTDTQYF | TGTGCCTGGAGTGTAGGGGGCTCTGGCACAGATACGCAGTATTTT
TRBJ2-1 | . | . | TRBV4-1 | CASSQDRGSSYNEQFF | TGCGCCAGCAGCCAAGATCGTGGGAGCTCCTACAATGAGCAGTTCTTC
TRBJ2-7 | TRBD2 | . | TRBV7-2 | CASSATSGPYEQYF | TGTGCCAGCAGCGCGACTAGCGGCCCCTACGAGCAGTACTTC
TRBJ2-7 | TRBD1 | . | TRBV6-6 | CASSYWDRETYEQYF | TGTGCCAGCAGTTATTGGGACAGGGAGACCTACGAGCAGTACTTC
TRBJ2-7 | TRBD2 | . | TRBV28 | CASSLWTSGRDEQYF | TGTGCCAGCAGTTTATGGACTAGCGGGAGGGACGAGCAGTACTTC
TRBJ2-3 | TRBD1 | once | TRBV5-6 | CASSPGTVSTDTQYF | TGTGCCAGCAGCCCCGGGACAGTGAGCACAGATACGCAGTATTTT
TRBJ2-1 | . | . | TRBV11-3 | CASSLGNGDEQFF | TGTGCCAGCAGCTTAGGAAACGGCGATGAGCAGTTCTTC
TRBJ2-3 | . | once | TRBV29-1 | CSAEKSLTDTQYF | TGCAGCGCCGAAAAATCCCTCACAGATACGCAGTATTTT
TRBJ1-2 | . | . | TRBV27 | CASSLLASQQGYTF | TGTGCCAGCAGTTTACTCGCCTCGCAGCAAGGCTACACCTTC
TRBJ1-2 | TRBD1 | . | TRBV18 | CASSSGTVNYGYTF | TGTGCCAGCTCGTCCGGGACAGTTAACTATGGCTACACCTTC
TRBJ2-2 | . | . | TRBV2 | CASSEAAVNTGELFF | TGTGCCAGCAGTGAAGCGGCGGTGAACACCGGGGAGCTGTTTTTT
TRBJ1-1 | . | once | TRBV9 | CASSVGPLQNTEAFF | TGTGCCAGCAGCGTAGGTCCCCTCCAGAACACTGAAGCTTTCTTT
TRBJ1-6 | . | . | TRBV7-3 | CASSLLYNSPLHF | TGTGCCAGCAGCTTACTCTATAATTCACCCCTCCACTTT
TRBJ1-1 | . | . | TRBV5-1 | CASSSPAGRNTEAFF | TGCGCCAGCAGTTCACCCGCCGGGCGTAACACTGAAGCTTTCTTT
TRBJ2-5 | TRBD2 | . | TRBV4-1 | CASSRAHLAGPEKTQYF | TGCGCCAGCAGCCGAGCTCATCTAGCGGGACCAGAGAAGACCCAGTACTTC
TRBJ2-5 | TRBD2 | few | TRBV7-2 | CASRPPGGGSWETQYF | TGTGCCAGCAGGCCCCCGGGGGGGGGATCGTGGGAGACCCAGTACTTC
TRBJ1-2 | . | . | TRBV4-1 | CASSHPMNTRANYGYTF | TGCGCCAGCAGCCACCCTATGAATACCAGGGCCAACTATGGCTACACCTTC
TRBJ2-3 | . | . | TRBV12-5 | CASGLVTGSTDTQYF | TGTGCTAGTGGTTTGGTTACAGGGAGCACAGATACGCAGTATTTT
TRBJ2-7 | . | . | TRBV11-2 | CASSLHGHEQYF | TGTGCCAGCAGCTTACACGGCCACGAGCAGTACTTC
TRBJ2-7 | . | . | TRBV19 | CASRGGREQYF | TGTGCCAGTAGGGGGGGGCGCGAGCAGTACTTC
TRBJ2-1 | . | once | TRBV5-1 | CASSFVGGGVGGLNEQFF | TGCGCCAGCAGCTTTGTGGGCGGGGGCGTCGGGGGACTGAATGAGCAGTTCTTC
TRBJ1-1 | . | . | TRBV2 | CATLLSRGTEAFF | TGTGCCACCCTACTTTCCAGGGGAACTGAAGCTTTCTTT
TRBJ2-7 | TRBD1 | . | TRBV7-9 | CASSLAGQGPYEQYF | TGTGCCAGCAGCTTAGCGGGACAGGGCCCCTACGAGCAGTACTTC
TRBJ2-7 | . | . | TRBV7-9 | CASSVLEYPGEQYF | TGTGCCAGCAGCGTCCTGGAGTACCCCGGCGAGCAGTACTTC
TRBJ1-6 | . | few | TRBV30 | CAGGGPLNYNSPLHF | TGTGCCGGAGGGGGACCCCTGAACTATAATTCACCCCTCCACTTT
TRBJ1-2 | . | . | TRBV6-5 | CASSYKGSNYGYTF | TGTGCCAGCAGTTACAAGGGATCTAACTATGGCTACACCTTC
TRBJ2-7 | . | . | TRBV11-2 | CASSFNGQGPLGF | TGTGCCAGCAGCTTCAATGGCCAGGGTCCTTTAGGGTTC
TRBJ2-7 | . | . | TRBV10-2 | CASSDSTYEQYF | TGCGCCAGCAGCGACAGCACCTACGAGCAGTACTTC
TRBJ2-1 | . | once | TRBV4-1 | CASSGPEDSSSYNEQFF | TGCGCCAGCAGCGGTCCCGAGGACAGTAGCTCCTACAATGAGCAGTTCTTC